Sequencing of this T cell receptor (beta chain) was carried out in a study of cytomegalovirus exposure and HLA in healthy donors. This clone was observed a handful of times. Its antigen is unidentified. Per the germline V gene, CDR1 is LGHNA and CDR2 is YSLEER. There are 12 residues in the CDR3. Trimming stripped 1 base from V and 6 bases from J, with 4 bases between. Study-level findings and limits: Associated with HLA alleles at 0.05 false discovery rate in a later analysis were some 18,000 TCR beta sequences. TCR beta V- and J-gene trimming, according to a later analysis, was linked to a missense DCLRE1C variant. Reportedly, TCR beta sequences accurately predicted HLA-A and HLA-B alleles in most subjects.

Use of 60 Vbeta and 13 Jbeta primers characterized the PCR. As processed by the authors: Roughly 10 million shared chains were among some 80 million unique TCR beta chains counted in a later analysis. The assay was immunoSEQ multiplex PCR, and TCRdb's table has in-frame clones only and misses some. That table furnishes V, J and clone size, whereas the DNA furnished D and trimming. The sample has over 100,000 clones; 60% to 80% are singletons. Sequenced sample: PBMCs. The V call is TRBV4-3, the J call TRBJ2-1; D unresolved. This TCR was sampled from a middle-aged man in good health and CMV-seropositive. CDR3 nucleotide sequence: TGCGCCAGCAGCCAAGGGAGCAATGAGCAGTTCTTC. It translates to CASSQGSNEQFF.